Below are 21 T cell receptor beta chains sequenced from a single sample in a study of cytomegalovirus exposure and HLA in healthy donors. Assay used: immunoSEQ multiplex PCR; TCRdb lists only in-frame clones, some missing. The table includes about 120,000 clones, roughly 88% detected once. The sequencing input was PBMCs. These receptors all come from a man aged 18 to 30 in good health and CMV-seronegative.

The genes are TRBV4-2 and TRBJ2-7; 10 bases match TRBD2. The CDR3 is made up of 16 amino acids. Per germline, CDR1 LGHNA and CDR2 YNFKEQ. The V segment lost 2 bases and the J segment 0 bases; nucleotides outside the gene matches: 4. The CDR3 loop is CASSQPGTSDSYEQYF. CDR3 sequence (DNA): TGTGCCAGCAGCCAACCCGGGACTAGCGACTCCTACGAGCAGTACTTC.

DNA of the CDR3: TGTGCCAGCAGCTTGGCCCGGCGGGGCGATAATGAAAAACTGTTTTTT. Protein sequence: CASSLARRGDNEKLFF. V usage is TRBV5-8 and J usage is TRBJ1-4; D might be TRBD1 (5 bases). This CDR3 comprises 16 residues. Germline lookup yields CDR1 SGHTS and CDR2 YDEGEE. The V end lost 0 bases, the J end lost 4 bases, and 13 bases lay between the germline ends. The full variable domain, its missing parts supplied by reference TRBV5-8 and TRBJ1-4, is EAGVTQSPTHLIKTRGQQATLRCSPISGHTSVYWYQQALGLGLQFLLWYDEGEERNRGNFPPRFSGRQFPNYSSELNVNALELEDSALYLCASSLARRGDNEKLFFGSGTQLSVL.

The chain combines TRBV19 with TRBJ1-5; no definite D call. Germline V CDR1 and CDR2: LNHDA, SQIVND (reference sequence). The CDR3 length is 14 residues. V was pared by 4 bases and J by 6 bases, with 13 bases between. The CDR3 DNA follows: TGTGCCAGTAGTAGCCGCCGCGTTAGTCAGCCCCAGCATTTT. Translation gives CASSSRRVSQPQHF. Looking up the rest from reference TRBV19 and TRBJ1-5 gives the full variable domain: DGGITQSPKYLFRKEGQNVTLSCEQNLNHDAMYWYRQDPGQGLRLIYYSQIVNDFQKGDIAEGYSVSREKKESFPLTVTSAQKNPTAFYLCASSSRRVSQPQHFGDGTRLSIL.

This chain joins TRBV6-5 and TRBJ2-3; 7 bases are a match to TRBD2. Germline CDR1 is MNHEY and CDR2 is SVGAGI. The junction had 5 bases not matched to a gene; V was cut back by 5 bases and J by 0 bases. The CDR3 runs to 15 residues. The CDR3 loop is CASSTLAASTDTQYF. The CDR3, as DNA: TGTGCCAGCAGTACCCTAGCGGCTAGCACAGATACGCAGTATTTT.

The chain uses TRBV6-4 and TRBJ2-1, with D hard to call. The CDR3 length is 12 residues. Germline CDR1 and CDR2: MRHNA and SNTAGT. The V end lost 0 bases, the J end lost 10 bases, and 7 bases lay between the germline ends. CDR3 region: CASSDSLGEQFF. The CDR3 DNA follows: TGTGCCAGCAGTGACTCCCTCGGGGAGCAGTTCTTC.

The chain couples TRBV19 to TRBJ2-3; D is ambiguous. The CDR3 spans 13 residues. V dropped 5 bases and J dropped 2 bases, with 8 bases sitting between them. CDR1 and CDR2 from the germline V gene are LNHDA and SQIVND (reference sequence). In DNA form, the CDR3 reads TGTGCCAGTAGTCCTATAAACACAGATACGCAGTATTTT. Residues: CASSPINTDTQYF. The full variable domain, with the rest looked up from reference TRBV19 and TRBJ2-3, is DGGITQSPKYLFRKEGQNVTLSCEQNLNHDAMYWYRQDPGQGLRLIYYSQIVNDFQKGDIAEGYSVSREKKESFPLTVTSAQKNPTAFYLCASSPINTDTQYFGPGTRLTVL.

The CDR3 DNA reads as TGTGCCAGCAGCCTAGGGGGCCTTATTTACAATGAGCAGTTCTTC. Protein sequence: CASSLGGLIYNEQFF. This sequence joins TRBV6-5 and TRBJ2-1, with TRBD1 matching 7 bases. V was clipped by 6 bases and J by 4 bases; unmatched bases: 9. The CDR3 spans 15 residues. Germline-derived CDR1 and CDR2 are MNHEY and SVGAGI.

The chain links TRBV6-6 to TRBJ2-1, with 9 bases fitting TRBD2. This CDR3 spans 14 amino acids. Trimming took 4 bases from V and 9 from J; bases not matched to a gene: 7. Germline CDR1 is MNHNY and CDR2 is SVGAGI (reference sequence). The CDR3 protein is CASSFLAGAGEQFF. The CDR3 bases are TGTGCCAGCAGTTTCTTAGCGGGAGCAGGTGAGCAGTTCTTC.

The V call is TRBV5-8, the J call TRBJ1-1, with a tentative D call TRBD1 (5 bases). Germline V CDR1 and CDR2: SGHTS, YDEGEE. V was cut by 2 bases and J by 1 base, with 9 bases left in between. This CDR3 is built from 14 residues. CDR3 in amino acids: CASSLGVSNTEAFF. CDR3 DNA sequence: TGTGCCAGCAGCTTAGGGGTTTCGAACACTGAAGCTTTCTTT.

The chain is built from TRBV7-9 and TRBJ1-2, with 12 nucleotides matching TRBD1. This CDR3 contains 14 residues. The V and J ends lost 5 bases and 5 bases, in that order; junction bases with no gene match: 3. The V gene's germline CDR1 is SEHNR and CDR2 FQNEAQ (reference sequence). The CDR3 DNA sequence: TGTGCCAGCAGCCAGGGACAGGGGGCGTATGGCTACACCTTC. The encoded protein is CASSQGQGAYGYTF.

The J gene is TRBJ1-3, the V gene TRBV7-8, with D unresolved. The CDR3 covers 16 residues. Trimming removed 1 base at V and 0 bases at J, with 10 bases between. Looked up from germline, CDR1 is SGHVS and CDR2 is FQNEAQ. The DNA of the CDR3 is TGTGCCAGCAGCTTAGAAGCAGGAAGCTCTGGAAACACCATATATTTT. It encodes CASSLEAGSSGNTIYF. The complete variable domain, with remaining parts taken from reference TRBV7-8 and TRBJ1-3, reads GAGVSQSPRYKVAKRGQDVALRCDPISGHVSLFWYQQALGQGPEFLTYFQNEAQLDKSGLPSDRFFAERPEGSVSTLKIQRTQQEDSAVYLCASSLEAGSSGNTIYFGEGSWLTVV.

This clone was found a few times. V usage is TRBV19 and J usage is TRBJ1-5, with D hard to call. Per germline, CDR1 LNHDA and CDR2 SQIVND (reference sequence). This CDR3 is built from 16 residues. Trimming shortened V by 4 bases and J by 3 bases, and 16 bases separated the two germline ends. The CDR3 loop is CASSTTPAGDNQPQHF. The CDR3 DNA is TGTGCCAGTAGTACCACCCCTGCCGGGGACAATCAGCCCCAGCATTTT.

The rearrangement links TRBV10-2 to TRBJ2-2; 7 bases are a match to TRBD2. Germline V gene data show CDR1 as WSHSY and CDR2 as SAAADI. V dropped 4 bases and J dropped 3; count of bases not matched to a gene: 8. This CDR3 spans 16 amino acids. The CDR3 spells CASSGRGRADTGELFF. CDR3 sequence (DNA): TGCGCCAGCAGTGGTAGAGGGAGGGCCGACACCGGGGAGCTGTTTTTT.

This chain uses TRBV5-8 with TRBJ2-7, with 7 nucleotides matching TRBD1. V was pared by 0 bases and J by 5 bases, with 5 bases of the junction left unmatched. The length of the CDR3 is 14 residues. Germline lookup yields CDR1 SGHTS and CDR2 YDEGEE. The DNA for the CDR3 is TGTGCCAGCAGCTTGGGACAGGGAGTGGACGAGCAGTACTTC. Protein product: CASSLGQGVDEQYF.

As to this clone: The same CDR3 can be traced to other DNA sequences in this sample. The chain uses TRBV2 and TRBJ1-5, with 12 positions matching TRBD1. The CDR3 covers 17 residues. Germline V gives CDR1 SNHLY, CDR2 FYNNEI. Losses at the gene ends were 4 bases for V and 6 bases for J; bases not matched to a gene: 10. The CDR3: CASSGRAGQGATQPQHF. DNA for the CDR3: TGTGCCAGCAGTGGAAGGGCGGGACAGGGGGCAACTCAGCCCCAGCATTTT.

The chain employs TRBV2 and TRBJ1-5; no firm D call. Germline V CDR1 and CDR2: SNHLY, FYNNEI. V lost 7 bases and J lost 7, with 23 bases in between. The CDR3 totals 16 residues. Here the CDR3 reads CASTLTGGPDPQPQHF. DNA of the CDR3: TGTGCCAGCACCCTAACGGGAGGCCCGGACCCCCAGCCCCAGCATTTT.

CDR3 residues: CASSSPGQGNYGYTF. In DNA form, the CDR3 reads TGCGCCAGCAGCTCCCCGGGACAGGGAAATTATGGCTACACCTTC. J is TRBJ1-2 and V is TRBV5-1; TRBD1 matches 9 bases. Unmatched junction bases numbered 8, after V lost 3 bases and J lost 5 bases. Looked up from germline, CDR1 is SGHRS and CDR2 is YFSETQ. The CDR3 spans 15 residues.

CDR3 residues: CASSVGFSGAETQYF. CDR3 coding DNA: TGTGCCAGCAGCGTAGGATTTAGCGGCGCGGAGACCCAGTACTTC. This chain links TRBV9 with TRBJ2-5; D might be TRBD2 (6 bases). The CDR3 is 15 amino acids. Trimming stripped 0 bases from V and 5 bases from J, with 14 bases between. Germline V gene sequence: CDR1 SGDLS, CDR2 YYNGEE.

This chain links TRBV5-1 with TRBJ2-3; D ambiguous. The V and J ends lost 0 bases and 1 base respectively, with 15 bases between them. This CDR3 spans 17 amino acids. Per germline, CDR1 SGHRS and CDR2 YFSETQ. CDR3 nucleotides: TGCGCCAGCAGCTTGGCGGCCGCCCGGGTTGGCACAGATACGCAGTATTTT. Protein: CASSLAAARVGTDTQYF.

This rearrangement joins TRBV6-1 to TRBJ1-2; 7 bases line up with TRBD1. The CDR3 covers 16 residues. Germline V lookup: CDR1 MNHNS, CDR2 SASEGT. Trimming removed 2 bases from V and 3 bases from J; junction bases left unmatched: 9. In DNA, the CDR3 is TGTGCCAGCAGTGAACAACAGGGGCGAACACACTATGGCTACACCTTC. Protein sequence: CASSEQQGRTHYGYTF.

The chain links TRBV9 to TRBJ1-3; tentatively, D is TRBD1 (5 bases). Per the germline V gene, CDR1 is SGDLS and CDR2 is YYNGEE. CDR3 length: 16 amino acids. V lost 2 bases, J lost 0 bases, and 12 bases lay in between. CDR3 protein: CASSVGGTASGNTIYF. The CDR3 nucleotides read TGTGCCAGCAGCGTCGGGGGGACGGCCTCTGGAAACACCATATATTTT.